This TCR beta chain came from a study of blood T cells in healthy people across ages. This clonotype was seen a few times. What it binds is not known. CDR1 PRHDT and CDR2 FYEKMQ come from the germline V gene (reference sequence). With 5 bases removed from V and 3 bases from J, the gap between germline ends came to 10 bases. CDR3 size: 13 residues. A sample-barcoded 5' primer and a J-beta primer mix were used in a second PCR of roughly 7 to 11 cycles. TCRdb used MiXCR to reprocess the 5' RACE reads, holding one entry per CDR3 protein. The repertoire has just under 750,000 distinct CDR3 sequences, 22% of them found once; the top ten carry around 21%. Notes on the study in general: Diversity estimates from one million T cells were considered underestimates. The unknown donor CMV status may have confounded expanded clonotype changes.

Material for sequencing was blood. The sequence was collected from an older man in good health. V usage is TRBV13 and J usage is TRBJ1-1, with D uncertain. The CDR3 DNA is TGTGCCAGCAGCCCCGAAGGCCACACTGAAGCTTTCTTT. As protein: CASSPEGHTEAFF.